The clone carrying this T cell receptor (beta chain) was recorded at least ten times. This sample was taken from a study of T-cell reconstitution after alpha-beta-depleted transplantation in children. The CDR3 is 10 residues long. Germline loops: CDR1 MNHEY, CDR2 SMNVEV (reference sequence). V lost 11 bases and J 6 bases, leaving 11 bases between the germline ends. It was with unique molecular identifiers that the TCRbeta library was prepared. A single record per CDR3 protein comes from TCRdb applying MiXCR to the PCR reads. The table has nearly 400,000 distinct CDR3 sequences, roughly 21% seen once. The source is a human donor who donated a stem cell graft to a child with acute myeloid leukemia. The rearrangement joins TRBV27 to TRBJ2-7; TRBD1 might be the D (5 bases). The sequencing used PBMCs from the stem cell graft donor, collected from the stem cell graft. The CDR3: CAGQSSEQYF. CDR3 sequence (DNA): TGTGCCGGACAAAGTAGCGAGCAGTACTTC.